This T cell receptor (beta chain) was captured in a study of blood T cells in healthy people across ages. Across the whole study: Every two T cells gave about one barcoded beta molecule via template switching.

This clonotype was seen ten or more times. The target antigen is unknown. The CDR3 is 13 amino acids. Trimming cost V 6 bases and J 4 bases, with 10 bases left between them. Germline V gene lookup returns CDR1 MNHEY and CDR2 SMNVEV (reference sequence). A J-beta primer mix and a sample-barcoded 5' primer were used in a second PCR of about 6 to 12 cycles. TCRdb called the 5' RACE reads again in MiXCR, with one record for every CDR3 protein. The table records about 1.6 million distinct CDR3 sequences, roughly 32% of them present only once. Findings and caveats of the study: Researchers deemed the diversity estimates from one million T cells underestimates. Older age coincided with a roughly linear decline in TCR beta diversity per million T cells. Because donor CMV status was unknown, expanded clonotype changes were possibly confounded.

The specimen sequenced was blood. The J gene is TRBJ2-1, the V gene TRBV27; D may be TRBD2 (5 bases). This receptor was taken from a woman under 40 in good health. CDR3 DNA: TGTGCCAGCAGGAGTACGGGGTACAATGAGCAGTTCTTC. Protein sequence: CASRSTGYNEQFF.